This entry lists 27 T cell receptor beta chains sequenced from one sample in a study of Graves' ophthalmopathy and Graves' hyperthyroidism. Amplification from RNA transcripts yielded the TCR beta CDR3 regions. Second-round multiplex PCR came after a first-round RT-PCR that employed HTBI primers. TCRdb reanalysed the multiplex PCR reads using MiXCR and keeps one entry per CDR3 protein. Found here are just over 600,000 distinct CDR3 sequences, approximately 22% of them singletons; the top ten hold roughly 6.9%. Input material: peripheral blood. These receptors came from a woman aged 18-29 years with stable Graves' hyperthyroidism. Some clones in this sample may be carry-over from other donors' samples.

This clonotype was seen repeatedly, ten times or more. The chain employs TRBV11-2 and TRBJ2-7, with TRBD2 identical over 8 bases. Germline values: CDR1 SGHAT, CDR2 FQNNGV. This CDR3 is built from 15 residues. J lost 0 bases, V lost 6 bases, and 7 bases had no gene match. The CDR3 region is CASRGLATPSYEQYF. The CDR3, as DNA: TGTGCCAGCAGAGGACTAGCTACACCCTCCTACGAGCAGTACTTC.

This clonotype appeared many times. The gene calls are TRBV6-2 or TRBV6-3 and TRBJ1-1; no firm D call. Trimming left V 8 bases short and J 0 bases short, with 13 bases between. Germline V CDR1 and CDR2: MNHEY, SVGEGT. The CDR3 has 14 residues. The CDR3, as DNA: TGTGCCAGCGAGCAAGGACTGATGAACACTGAAGCTTTCTTT. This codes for CASEQGLMNTEAFF.

CDR3 residues: CAVYGTEAFF. The CDR3 coding sequence is TGTGCCGTATATGGGACTGAAGCTTTCTTT. V gene TRBV27 combines with J gene TRBJ1-1; D not resolved. The V gene lost 11 bases and the J gene lost 5 bases, with 9 bases spanning the gap. Germline V gene data show CDR1 as MNHEY and CDR2 as SMNVEV (reference sequence). This CDR3 region has 10 residues.

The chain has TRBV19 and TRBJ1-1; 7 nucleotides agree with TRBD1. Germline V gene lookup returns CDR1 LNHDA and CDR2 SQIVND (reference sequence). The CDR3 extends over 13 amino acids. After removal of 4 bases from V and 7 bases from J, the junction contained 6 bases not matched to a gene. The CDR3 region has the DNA TGTGCCAGTAGTACGCAGGGGGAAGGTGAAGCTTTCTTT. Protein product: CASSTQGEGEAFF.

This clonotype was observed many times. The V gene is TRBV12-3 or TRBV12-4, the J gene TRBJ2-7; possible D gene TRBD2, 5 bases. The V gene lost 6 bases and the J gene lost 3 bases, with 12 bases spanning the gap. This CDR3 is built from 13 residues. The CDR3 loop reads CASSHGLHYEQYF. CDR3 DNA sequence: TGTGCCAGCAGCCACGGACTGCACTACGAGCAGTACTTC.

The CDR3 DNA reads TGTGCCAGCAGCCCCACTGGGCAGGGACCTGGAAACACCATATATTTT. Amino acids: CASSPTGQGPGNTIYF. This chain joins TRBV9 and TRBJ1-3, with D possibly TRBD1 on 5 matching bases. Per the germline V gene, CDR1 is SGDLS and CDR2 is YYNGEE. Trimming stripped 4 bases from V and 2 bases from J, with 16 bases between. This CDR3 region has 16 residues.

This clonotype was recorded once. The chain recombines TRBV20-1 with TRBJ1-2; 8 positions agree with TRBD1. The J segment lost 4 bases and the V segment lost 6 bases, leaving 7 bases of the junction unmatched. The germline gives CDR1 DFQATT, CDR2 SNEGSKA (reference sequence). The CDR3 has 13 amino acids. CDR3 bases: TGCAGTGCAGGGACAGGTGACTCCTATGGCTACACCTTC. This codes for CSAGTGDSYGYTF.

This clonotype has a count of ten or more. The CDR3 protein is CASGQVLTRNQPQHF. Written as DNA, the CDR3 is TGTGCCAGCGGACAGGTCCTAACGCGTAATCAGCCCCAGCATTTT. The chain carries TRBV6-1 and TRBJ1-5, with TRBD1 matching 7 bases. The CDR3 is 15 amino acids. V lost 8 bases and J lost 4; bases outside the gene matches: 11. Germline CDR1 reads MNHNS; CDR2 reads SASEGT.

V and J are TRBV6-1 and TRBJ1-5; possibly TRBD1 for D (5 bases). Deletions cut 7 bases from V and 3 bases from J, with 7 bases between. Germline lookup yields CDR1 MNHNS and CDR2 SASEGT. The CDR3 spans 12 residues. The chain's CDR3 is CASNRNNQPQHF. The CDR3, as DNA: TGTGCCAGCAACAGGAACAATCAGCCCCAGCATTTT.

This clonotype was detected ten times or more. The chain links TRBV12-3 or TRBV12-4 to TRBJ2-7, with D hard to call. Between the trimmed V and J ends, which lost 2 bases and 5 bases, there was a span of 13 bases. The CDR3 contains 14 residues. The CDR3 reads CASSLRLPADEQYF. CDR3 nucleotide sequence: TGTGCCAGCAGTTTACGGCTCCCTGCTGACGAGCAGTACTTC.

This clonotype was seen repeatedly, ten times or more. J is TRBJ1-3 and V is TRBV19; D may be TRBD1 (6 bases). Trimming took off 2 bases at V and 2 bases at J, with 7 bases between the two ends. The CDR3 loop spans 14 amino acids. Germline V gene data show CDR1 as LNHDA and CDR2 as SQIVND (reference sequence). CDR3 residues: CASSITGTGNTIYF. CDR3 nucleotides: TGTGCCAGTAGTATAACAGGGACTGGAAACACCATATATTTT.

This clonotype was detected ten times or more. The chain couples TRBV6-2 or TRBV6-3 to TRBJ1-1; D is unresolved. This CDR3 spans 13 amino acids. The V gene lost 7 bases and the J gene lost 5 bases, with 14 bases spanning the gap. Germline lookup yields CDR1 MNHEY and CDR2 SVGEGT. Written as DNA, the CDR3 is TGTGCCAGCACCTTAACTTGGGGTACTGAAGCTTTCTTT. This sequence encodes CASTLTWGTEAFF.

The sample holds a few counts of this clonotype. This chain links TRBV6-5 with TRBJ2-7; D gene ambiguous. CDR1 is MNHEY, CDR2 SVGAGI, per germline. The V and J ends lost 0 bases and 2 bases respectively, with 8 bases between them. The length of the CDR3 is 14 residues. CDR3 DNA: TGTGCCAGCAGTTACTCCGCGACGGCCTACGAGCAGTACTTC. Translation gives CASSYSATAYEQYF.

The CDR3 nucleotides are TGCAGTGCTAGAGTGTGGAGCGGGGGTACGGAGACCCAGTACTTC. This gives the protein CSARVWSGGTETQYF. The chain is built from TRBV20-1 and TRBJ2-5; TRBD2 agrees at 8 bases. This CDR3 region has 15 residues. The V gene end was trimmed by 1 base and the J gene end by 5 bases; junction bases not matched to a gene: 9. Germline V gene sequence: CDR1 DFQATT, CDR2 SNEGSKA (reference sequence).

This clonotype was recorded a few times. The chain's CDR3 is CAWGRGGGNSPLHF. In nucleotides, the CDR3 is TGTGCCTGGGGCCGCGGGGGTGGTAATTCACCCCTCCACTTT. The chain joins TRBV30 to TRBJ1-6; possible D gene TRBD1, 5 bases. V gave up 5 bases and J gave up 6 bases, with 14 bases separating them. Germline CDR1 and CDR2: GTSNPN and SVGIG (reference sequence). The CDR3 loop spans 14 amino acids. The full variable domain, its missing parts supplied by reference TRBV30 and TRBJ1-6, is SQTIHQWPATLVQPVGSPLSLECTVEGTSNPNLYWYRQAAGRGLQLLFYSVGIGQISSEVPQNLSASRPQDRQFILSSKKLLLSDSGFYLCAWGRGGGNSPLHFGNGTRLTVT.

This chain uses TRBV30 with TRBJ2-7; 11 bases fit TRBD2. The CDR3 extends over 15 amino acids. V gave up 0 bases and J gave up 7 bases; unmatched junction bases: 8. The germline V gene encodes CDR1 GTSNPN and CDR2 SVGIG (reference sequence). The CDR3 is CAWSVLAGGPGEQYF. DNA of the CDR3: TGTGCCTGGAGTGTCCTAGCGGGAGGACCGGGGGAGCAGTACTTC.

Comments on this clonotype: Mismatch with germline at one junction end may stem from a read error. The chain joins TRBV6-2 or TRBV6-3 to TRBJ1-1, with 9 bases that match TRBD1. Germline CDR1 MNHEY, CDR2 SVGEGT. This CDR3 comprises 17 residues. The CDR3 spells CASSYTSGQGFDTEDFF. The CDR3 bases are TGTGCCAGCAGCTACACCTCGGGACAGGGTTTTGACACTGAAGATTTCTTT.

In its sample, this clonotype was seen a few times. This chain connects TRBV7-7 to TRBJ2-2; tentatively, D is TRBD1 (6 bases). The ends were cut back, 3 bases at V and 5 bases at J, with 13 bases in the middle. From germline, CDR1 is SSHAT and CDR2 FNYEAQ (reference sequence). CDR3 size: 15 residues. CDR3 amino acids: CASSLTGWKTGELFF. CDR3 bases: TGTGCCAGCAGCTTGACAGGTTGGAAGACCGGGGAGCTGTTTTTT.

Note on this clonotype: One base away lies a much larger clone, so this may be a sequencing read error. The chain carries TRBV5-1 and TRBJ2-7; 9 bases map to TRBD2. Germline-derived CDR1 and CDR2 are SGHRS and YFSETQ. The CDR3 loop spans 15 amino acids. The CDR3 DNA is TGCGCCACCAGCTTGGCCGGGATAGCGGGAGCGGCGCAGTACTTC. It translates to CATSLAGIAGAAQYF.

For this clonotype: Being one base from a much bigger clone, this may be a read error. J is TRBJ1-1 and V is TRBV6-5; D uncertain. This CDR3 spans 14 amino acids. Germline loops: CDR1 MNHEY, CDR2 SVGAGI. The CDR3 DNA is TGTGCCAGCAGTTACCCGGCAGAGAACACTGAATCTTTCTTT. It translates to CASSYPAENTESFF.

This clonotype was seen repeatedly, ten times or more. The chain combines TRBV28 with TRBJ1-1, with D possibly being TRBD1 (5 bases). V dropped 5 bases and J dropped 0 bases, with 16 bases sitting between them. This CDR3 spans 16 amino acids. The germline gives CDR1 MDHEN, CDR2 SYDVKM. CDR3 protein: CASSDRGQFMNTEAFF. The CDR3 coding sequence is TGTGCCAGCAGTGACAGAGGCCAATTCATGAACACTGAAGCTTTCTTT.

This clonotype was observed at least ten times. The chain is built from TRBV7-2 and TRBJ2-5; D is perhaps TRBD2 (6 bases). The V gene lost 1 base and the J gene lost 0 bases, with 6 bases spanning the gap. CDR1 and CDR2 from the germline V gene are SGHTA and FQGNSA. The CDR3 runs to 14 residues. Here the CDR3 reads CASSLGTNQETQYF. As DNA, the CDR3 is TGTGCCAGCAGCTTAGGGACTAACCAAGAGACCCAGTACTTC.

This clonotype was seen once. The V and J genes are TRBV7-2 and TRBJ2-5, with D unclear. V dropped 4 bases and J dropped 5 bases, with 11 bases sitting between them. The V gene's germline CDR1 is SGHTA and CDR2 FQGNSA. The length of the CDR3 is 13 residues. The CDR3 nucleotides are TGTGCCAGCAGCTACATACCGAGGGAGACCCAGTACTTC. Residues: CASSYIPRETQYF.

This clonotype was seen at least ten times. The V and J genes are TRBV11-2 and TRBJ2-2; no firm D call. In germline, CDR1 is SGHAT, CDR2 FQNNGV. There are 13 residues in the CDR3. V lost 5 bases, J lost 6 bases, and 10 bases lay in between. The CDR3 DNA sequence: TGTGCCAGCAGCAACATATTGGCCGGGGAGCTGTTTTTT. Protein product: CASSNILAGELFF.

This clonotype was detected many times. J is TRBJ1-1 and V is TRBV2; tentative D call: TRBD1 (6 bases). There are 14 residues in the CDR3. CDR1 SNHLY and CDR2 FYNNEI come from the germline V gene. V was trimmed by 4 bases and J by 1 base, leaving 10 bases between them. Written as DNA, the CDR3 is TGTGCCAGCAGTGCCAGAGGGGGGAACACTGAAGCTTTCTTT. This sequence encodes CASSARGGNTEAFF.

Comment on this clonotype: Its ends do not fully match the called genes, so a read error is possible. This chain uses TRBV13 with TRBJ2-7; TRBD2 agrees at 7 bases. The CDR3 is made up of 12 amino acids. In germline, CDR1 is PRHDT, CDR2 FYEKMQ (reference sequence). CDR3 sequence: CASRNAGDEEYF. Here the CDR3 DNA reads TGTGCCAGCAGAAATGCGGGGGACGAGGAGTACTTC.

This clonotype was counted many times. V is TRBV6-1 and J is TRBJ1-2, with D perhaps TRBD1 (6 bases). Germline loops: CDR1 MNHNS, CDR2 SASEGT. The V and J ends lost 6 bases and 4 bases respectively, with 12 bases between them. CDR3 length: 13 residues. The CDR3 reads CASSRGPAYGYTF. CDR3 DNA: TGTGCCAGCAGCAGGGGTCCTGCCTATGGCTACACCTTC.